This TCR beta chain was obtained from a study of OX40 agonist ivuxolimab in advanced cancers. The assay was immunoSEQ multiplex PCR, and TCRdb's table has in-frame clones only and misses some. The sample lists 15,000 or so clones, around 70% occurring once. The sequence came from an adult with an advanced solid tumor such as melanoma, head and neck, liver or kidney cancer. The sample here was CD4+ or CD8+ T cells sorted from blood, taken in a trial of the OX40 agonist ivuxolimab.

CDR3 DNA sequence: TGCGCCAGCAGCCAAGATGCGGGAGGGTGGTACGAGCAGTACTTC. The encoded protein is CASSQDAGGWYEQYF. This chain connects TRBV4-3 to TRBJ2-7; 9 bases match TRBD2. Germline V gene lookup returns CDR1 LGHNA and CDR2 YSLEER. J lost 4 bases, V lost 0 bases, and 4 bases had no gene match. This CDR3 contains 15 residues.